This note documents a single TCR beta chain sequence. The investigators amplified TCR beta CDR3 regions from RNA transcripts. Initially, a first-round RT-PCR of the TCR CDR3 employed the HTBI primer set. TCRdb fed the multiplex PCR reads into MiXCR, producing one record per CDR3 protein. The sample has fewer than 350,000 distinct CDR3 sequences; about 19% are singletons. These data originate in a study of T cells in Graves' hyperthyroidism and ophthalmopathy. At the level of the study: Before any treatment, at initial diagnosis, peripheral blood was collected.

CDR1 and CDR2 from the germline V gene are SNHLY and FYNNEI. This CDR3 region has 15 residues. The V end was cut by 8 bases, the J end by 0 bases, with 14 bases between. V usage is TRBV2 and J usage is TRBJ1-3; D uncertain. Sequenced: blood. The sequence was collected from a man over 45 with Graves' ophthalmopathy. DNA of the CDR3: TGTGCCAGCGCTGGTCCATCATACTCTGGAAACACCATATATTTT. Encoded protein: CASAGPSYSGNTIYF.